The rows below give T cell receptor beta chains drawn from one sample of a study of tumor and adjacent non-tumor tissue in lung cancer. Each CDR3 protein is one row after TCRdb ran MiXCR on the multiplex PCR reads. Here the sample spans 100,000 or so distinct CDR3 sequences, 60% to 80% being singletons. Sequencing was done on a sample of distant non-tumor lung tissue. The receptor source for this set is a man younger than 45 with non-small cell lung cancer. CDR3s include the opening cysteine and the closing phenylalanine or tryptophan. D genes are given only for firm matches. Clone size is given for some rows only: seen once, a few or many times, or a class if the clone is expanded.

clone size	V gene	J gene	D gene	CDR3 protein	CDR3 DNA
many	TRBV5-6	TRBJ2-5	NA	CASSLRDHTDQETQYF	TGTGCCAGCAGCTTACGGGACCATACGGACCAAGAGACCCAGTACTTC
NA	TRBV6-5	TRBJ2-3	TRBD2	CASSYLRGLAGAPSTDTQYF	TGTGCCAGCAGTTACTTGAGAGGACTAGCGGGGGCCCCGAGCACAGATACGCAGTATTTT
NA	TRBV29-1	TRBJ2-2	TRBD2	CSVGQAGAVPTGELFF	TGCAGCGTTGGTCAAGCGGGAGCTGTTCCGACCGGGGAGCTGTTTTTT
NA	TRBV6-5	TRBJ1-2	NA	CASGYSGNDGYTF	TGTGCCAGCGGTTACAGCGGCAACGATGGCTACACCTTC
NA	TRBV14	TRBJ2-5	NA	CANSQFEIQYF	TGTGCCAACAGCCAATTCGAGATCCAGTACTTC
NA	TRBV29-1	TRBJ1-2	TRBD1	CSVGDRYGQGGYTF	TGCAGTGTTGGAGATCGGTACGGACAGGGTGGCTACACCTTC
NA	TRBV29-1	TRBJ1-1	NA	CSVNLRDMGNSEAFF	TGCAGCGTTAATTTGCGGGACATGGGAAACAGTGAAGCTTTCTTT
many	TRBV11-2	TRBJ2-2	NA	CASSLETNTGELFF	TGTGCCAGCAGCTTAGAAACGAACACCGGGGAGCTGTTTTTT
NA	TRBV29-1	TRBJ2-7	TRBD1	CSVTGTASYEEYF	TGCAGCGTTACCGGGACAGCCAGCTACGAGGAGTACTTT
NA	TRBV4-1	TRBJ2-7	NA	CANSQGETVGIGETYEQYF	TGCGCCAACAGCCAAGGGGAGACAGTGGGCATTGGGGAAACCTACGAGCAGTACTTC
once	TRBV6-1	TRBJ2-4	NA	CASGKGYKNIQYF	TGTGCCAGCGGGAAAGGGTACAAAAACATTCAGTACTTC
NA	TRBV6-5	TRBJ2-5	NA	CASSYNRGGETQYF	TGTGCCAGCAGTTACAACAGGGGAGGAGAGACCCAGTACTTC
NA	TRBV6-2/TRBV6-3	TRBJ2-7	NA	CASRPTWGYEQNF	TGTGCCAGCAGGCCGACATGGGGCTACGAGCAGAACTTC
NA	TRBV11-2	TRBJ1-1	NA	CASTSGLLNTETFF	TGTGCCAGCACTTCTGGGCTGTTGAACACTGAAACTTTCTTT
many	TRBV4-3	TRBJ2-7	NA	CASSQSGRTDAYEQYF	TGCGCCAGCAGCCAGTCTGGTCGGACGGACGCCTACGAGCAGTACTTC
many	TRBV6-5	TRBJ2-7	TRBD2	CASRGTSGTHEQYF	TGTGCCAGCAGAGGGACTAGCGGCACTCACGAGCAGTACTTC
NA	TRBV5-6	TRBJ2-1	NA	CASILVSASNEEFF	TGTGCCAGCATCTTGGTCTCAGCGTCTAATGAGGAGTTCTTC
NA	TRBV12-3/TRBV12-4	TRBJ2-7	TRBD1	CASSPAGTGQYEQYF	TGTGCCAGCAGTCCGGCCGGGACAGGACAATACGAGCAGTACTTC
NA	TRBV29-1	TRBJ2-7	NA	CSSSTGYEQYF	TGCAGTTCGAGTACAGGGTACGAGCAGTACTTC
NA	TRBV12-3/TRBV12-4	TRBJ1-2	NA	CASTPVQGYGYTF	TGTGCCAGCACCCCGGTACAGGGTTATGGCTACACCTTC
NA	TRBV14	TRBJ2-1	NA	CASSPLLVGAPYIEQFF	TGTGCCAGTAGCCCCCTGCTGGTGGGGGCCCCCTACATTGAGCAGTTCTTC
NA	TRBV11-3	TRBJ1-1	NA	CTSSLRVGDTEAFF	TGTACCAGCAGCTTAAGGGTGGGAGATACTGAAGCTTTCTTT
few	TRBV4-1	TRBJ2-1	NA	CASSQDSGGQQFF	TGCGCCAGCAGCCAAGATAGTGGGGGACAGCAGTTCTTC
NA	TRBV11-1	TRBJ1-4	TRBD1	CASNRTEQGIKNEKLFF	TGTGCCAGCAACCGAACCGAACAGGGGATAAAAAATGAAAAACTGTTTTTT
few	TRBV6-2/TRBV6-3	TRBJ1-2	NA	CANASAGALPLYGYTF	TGTGCCAACGCTAGCGCCGGGGCCCTGCCCCTCTATGGCTACACCTTC
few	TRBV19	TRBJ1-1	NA	CASSALTGNTEAFF	TGTGCCAGTAGTGCTTTGACAGGGAACACTGAAGCTTTCTTT
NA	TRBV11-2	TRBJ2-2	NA	CVSSLVAGSLLGTGELFF	TGTGTCAGCAGCTTAGTGGCAGGGTCCCTCTTAGGCACCGGGGAGCTGTTTTTT
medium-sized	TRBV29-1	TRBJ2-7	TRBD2	CSVEGTSLLEQYF	TGCAGCGTTGAAGGGACTAGTCTTCTCGAGCAGTACTTC
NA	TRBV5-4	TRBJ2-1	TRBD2	CANSSLAGKHNEQFF	TGCGCCAACAGCTCACTAGCGGGAAAACACAATGAGCAGTTCTTC
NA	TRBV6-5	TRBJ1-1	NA	CASALIGGGTEAIF	TGTGCCAGCGCCTTAATTGGGGGGGGCACTGAAGCTATCTTT
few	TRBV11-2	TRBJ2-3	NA	CASSFAGIDTKYF	TGTGCCAGCAGCTTCGCTGGGATAGATACGAAGTATTTT
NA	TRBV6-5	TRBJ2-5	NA	CASSYPLGSGVETQYF	TGTGCCAGCAGCTACCCCCTAGGTTCCGGAGTAGAGACCCAGTACTTC
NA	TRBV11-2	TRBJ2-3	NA	CASSPPYPLTDRQYF	TGTGCCAGCAGCCCACCTTACCCCCTGACAGATAGGCAGTATTTT
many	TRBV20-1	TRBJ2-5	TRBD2	CSARDSGLARETQYF	TGCAGTGCTAGAGACTCAGGACTAGCGCGTGAGACCCAGTACTTC
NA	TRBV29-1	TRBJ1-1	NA	CSAVSGRSANTEAFF	TGCAGCGCTGTGTCAGGGAGGTCGGCAAACACTGAAGCTTTCTTT
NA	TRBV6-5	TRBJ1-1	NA	CASIISQANSEAFF	TGTGCCAGCATAATATCGCAGGCGAACAGTGAAGCTTTCTTT
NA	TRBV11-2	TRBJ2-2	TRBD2	CARSVSGGVGELVF	TGTGCCAGAAGCGTTAGCGGGGGGGTCGGGGAGCTGGTTTTT